What follows are 28 T cell receptor beta chains derived from one specimen sequenced in a study of beta chain features in type 1 diabetes. Study-wide results and caveats: Within each of all four CD4+ subsets, Type 1 diabetes patients had TCRB CDR3s that were moderately but significantly shorter.

Since all of the isolated RNA was reverse transcribed, expressed TCRB transcripts were what got sequenced. TCRdb's table, derived via immunoSEQ multiplex PCR, lists solely in-frame clones and lacks some. The table includes some 290,000 clones, roughly a quarter detected once. Which antigens these TCRs recognize remains unknown. The sample consisted of naive CD4+ T cells from blood. The receptors here all came from a woman in her twenties or thirties with type 1 diabetes.

The chain carries TRBV18 and TRBJ1-1; a weak D match, TRBD1 (5 bases). The CDR3 contains 14 residues. Trimming took off 2 bases at V and 7 bases at J, with 14 bases between the two ends. Germline V gives CDR1 KGHSH, CDR2 LQKENI. For the CDR3, the DNA is TGTGCCAGCTCACCAGATTCGGACATTAGTGAAGCTTTCTTT. The encoded protein is CASSPDSDISEAFF.

The sample holds a few counts of this clone. This chain joins TRBV20-1 and TRBJ2-7; D uncertain. The V gene lost 6 bases and the J gene lost 4 bases, with 7 bases spanning the gap. The CDR3 is 10 amino acids. Germline loops: CDR1 DFQATT, CDR2 SNEGSKA (reference sequence). The CDR3 protein is CSALEYEQYF. The CDR3 nucleotides are TGCAGTGCCCTAGAATACGAGCAGTACTTC.

CDR3 protein: CASRLAGGDNEQFF. The CDR3 DNA sequence: TGCGCCAGCAGACTAGCGGGGGGAGACAATGAGCAGTTCTTC. The genes are TRBV5-1 and TRBJ2-1, with 12 bases that match TRBD2. V trimming: 5 bases; J trimming: 5 bases; junction bases outside the gene matches: 2. The CDR3 is made up of 14 amino acids. Germline CDR1 SGHRS, CDR2 YFSETQ.

The V and J genes are TRBV7-9 and TRBJ2-3; the D gene is possibly TRBD2 (6 bases). The CDR3 has 15 residues. The V gene lost 4 bases and the J gene lost 3 bases, with 14 bases spanning the gap. CDR1 and CDR2 (germline): SEHNR, FQNEAQ (reference sequence). CDR3 DNA sequence: TGTGCCAGCAGCTGGCTAGCGCTGGAAACAGATACGCAGTATTTT. Translating it yields CASSWLALETDTQYF. The full variable domain, its missing parts supplied by reference TRBV7-9 and TRBJ2-3, is DTGVSQNPRHKITKRGQNVTFRCDPISEHNRLYWYRQTLGQGPEFLTYFQNEAQLEKSRLLSDRFSAERPKGSFSTLEIQRTEQGDSAMYLCASSWLALETDTQYFGPGTRLTVL.

The chain links TRBV2 to TRBJ2-3, with D tentatively TRBD1 (5 bases). This CDR3 region has 12 residues. Germline assignment: CDR1 SNHLY and CDR2 FYNNEI. Trimming took 2 bases from V and 5 from J, leaving 5 bases between them. For the CDR3, the DNA is TGTGCCAGCAGTGAAAGGGGAGATACGCAGTATTTT. Its translation: CASSERGDTQYF. The whole variable domain, remainder taken from reference TRBV2 and TRBJ2-3, is EPEVTQTPSHQVTQMGQEVILRCVPISNHLYFYWYRQILGQKVEFLVSFYNNEISEKSEIFDDQFSVERPDGSNFTLKIRSTKLEDSAMYFCASSERGDTQYFGPGTRLTVL.

The V and J genes are TRBV9 and TRBJ2-3; TRBD2 matches at 7 bases. CDR3 length: 14 residues. V lost 0 bases, J lost 4 bases, and 2 bases stayed unmatched. Germline V lookup: CDR1 SGDLS, CDR2 YYNGEE. CDR3 amino acids: CASSVERGADTQYF. CDR3 DNA: TGTGCCAGCAGCGTAGAACGGGGGGCAGATACGCAGTATTTT.

V usage is TRBV28 and J usage is TRBJ1-2, with TRBD1 identical over 7 bases. The CDR3 runs 11 residues. CDR1 and CDR2 (germline): MDHEN, SYDVKM. V lost 6 bases to trimming and J lost 8 bases; unmatched junction nucleotides: 3. For the CDR3, the DNA is TGTGCCAGCAGCCAGGGGGGAGGCTACACCTTC. Its translation is CASSQGGGYTF.

CDR3 DNA sequence: TGTGCCAGTACCTTCCAGGGGGGTTTCTACAATGAGCAGTTCTTC. Its translation is CASTFQGGFYNEQFF. This rearrangement joins TRBV19 to TRBJ2-1; maybe TRBD1 (7 bases). Germline-derived CDR1 and CDR2 are LNHDA and SQIVND (reference sequence). V was shortened by 7 bases and J by 3 bases, with 16 bases between the two germline ends. The CDR3 totals 15 residues.

The V and J genes are TRBV7-2 and TRBJ2-4; D is uncertain. Trimming left V 6 bases short and J 5 bases short, with 23 bases between. Looked up from germline, CDR1 is SGHTA and CDR2 is FQGNSA. The CDR3 has 17 amino acids. CDR3 in amino acids: CASSPPVWAHNQNIQYF. The CDR3 bases are TGTGCCAGCAGTCCCCCCGTCTGGGCCCATAATCAAAACATTCAGTACTTC.

This chain joins TRBV7-9 and TRBJ2-1; no firm D call. The V gene's germline CDR1 is SEHNR and CDR2 FQNEAQ (reference sequence). V was clipped by 1 base and J by 5 bases, with 3 bases between them. CDR3 size: 12 residues. The CDR3 DNA reads as TGTGCCAGCAGCTTAGGGCACAATGAGCAGTTCTTC. Amino acid sequence: CASSLGHNEQFF.

This clone was detected a few times. The V call is TRBV29-1, the J call TRBJ1-2; TRBD1 aligns across 8 bases. The length of the CDR3 is 15 residues. V dropped 7 bases and J dropped 1; count of bases not matched to a gene: 11. Germline assignment: CDR1 SQVTM and CDR2 ANQGSEA. The CDR3 DNA reads as TGCAGCGCCTCCCGTACAGGGGGAGTTAACTATGGCTACACCTTC. As protein: CSASRTGGVNYGYTF.

CDR3 protein: CASSPKGAETQYF. The CDR3 DNA sequence: TGTGCCAGTAGTCCGAAGGGGGCTGAGACCCAGTACTTC. The chain couples TRBV19 to TRBJ2-5, with 7 nucleotides matching TRBD1. Germline trimming cut 5 bases from V and 5 bases from J; bases unmatched to any gene: 5. Germline loops: CDR1 LNHDA, CDR2 SQIVND (reference sequence). The length of the CDR3 is 13 residues.

The V gene is TRBV29-1, the J gene TRBJ2-7; 8 bases are a match to TRBD2. The CDR3 is 14 amino acids. V was pared by 6 bases and J by 0 bases, with 7 bases of the junction left unmatched. In germline, CDR1 is SQVTM, CDR2 ANQGSEA. DNA for the CDR3: TGCAGCGTAGCTTACGGGACTAGCTCCTACGAGCAGTACTTC. The encoded protein is CSVAYGTSSYEQYF.

This clone was detected a few times. This chain joins TRBV27 and TRBJ2-7; 8 positions agree with TRBD2. Looked up from germline, CDR1 is MNHEY and CDR2 is SMNVEV (reference sequence). J gave up 6 bases and V 2 bases, and 9 bases lay outside the gene matches. This CDR3 region has 15 residues. CDR3 in amino acids: CASSLQGTRGVEQYF. The DNA of the CDR3 is TGTGCCAGCAGTTTACAAGGGACTAGAGGTGTCGAGCAGTACTTC.

In this sample, this clone turned up a few times. This chain uses TRBV4-1 with TRBJ2-7, with 7 bases identical to TRBD1. CDR1 MGHRA and CDR2 YSYEKL come from the germline V gene. Trimming at V came to 3 bases and at J to 6 bases, leaving 17 bases not matched to a gene. The CDR3 totals 17 residues. This chain's CDR3 is CASSHLTTGPRWSEQYF. For the CDR3, the DNA is TGCGCCAGCAGCCATCTAACGACAGGGCCAAGGTGGAGCGAGCAGTACTTC.

The rearrangement uses TRBV6-5 and TRBJ2-1, with D possibly being TRBD2 (5 bases). Per the germline V gene, CDR1 is MNHEY and CDR2 is SVGAGI. The CDR3 is made up of 15 amino acids. The V and J ends lost 7 bases and 0 bases respectively, with 13 bases between them. CDR3 loop: CASTETRSSYNEQFF. The CDR3, as DNA: TGTGCCAGCACCGAAACTAGGAGCTCCTACAATGAGCAGTTCTTC.

The J gene is TRBJ2-7, the V gene TRBV28; D is possibly TRBD2 (6 bases). CDR3 length: 15 residues. V was shortened by 5 bases and J by 1 base, with 15 bases between the two germline ends. Per the germline V gene, CDR1 is MDHEN and CDR2 is SYDVKM. CDR3 sequence reads: CASSPRDFASYEQYF. The DNA for the CDR3 is TGTGCCAGCAGTCCCCGGGACTTCGCTTCCTACGAGCAGTACTTC.

The chain is built from TRBV4-1 and TRBJ1-1; 8 nucleotides align to TRBD1. From germline, CDR1 is MGHRA and CDR2 YSYEKL. The CDR3 has 15 amino acids. With 4 bases clipped from V and 1 base from J, the junction kept 5 bases outside the gene matches. The DNA for the CDR3 is TGCGCCAGCAGCCGCCTGGGACAGGCGAACACTGAAGCTTTCTTT. It translates to CASSRLGQANTEAFF.

The chain is built from TRBV5-1 and TRBJ2-7; 11 bases match TRBD2. The CDR3 covers 19 residues. Losses at the gene ends were 3 bases for V and 2 bases for J; bases not matched to a gene: 16. CDR1 SGHRS and CDR2 YFSETQ come from the germline V gene. The CDR3 nucleotides read TGCGCCAGCAGCTGGATTGCAGGACTAGCGGGCGTAACCACCTACGAGCAGTACTTC. Translation gives CASSWIAGLAGVTTYEQYF. The variable domain in full, completed from reference TRBV5-1 and TRBJ2-7, reads KAGVTQTPRYLIKTRGQQVTLSCSPISGHRSVSWYQQTPGQGLQFLFEYFSETQRNKGNFPGRFSGRQFSNSRSEMNVSTLELGDSALYLCASSWIAGLAGVTTYEQYFGPGTRLTVT.

The chain uses TRBV4-2 and TRBJ2-5, with 10 bases lining up with TRBD2. Germline-derived CDR1 and CDR2 are LGHNA and YNFKEQ. The CDR3 runs 17 residues. J gave up 5 bases and V 2 bases, and 11 bases lay outside the gene matches. The DNA of the CDR3 is TGTGCCAGCAGCCAACCCCTAGGGCTAGCGGGAGTGGAGACCCAGTACTTC. This codes for CASSQPLGLAGVETQYF.

This clone occurred a few times. The chain has TRBV6-1 and TRBJ1-5; TRBD1 is a possible D gene (5 bases). The CDR3 length is 13 residues. Germline loops: CDR1 MNHNS, CDR2 SASEGT. Trimming shortened V by 4 bases and J by 5 bases, and 9 bases separated the two germline ends. Here the CDR3 DNA reads TGTGCCAGCAGTGTAGGCAGGGATCAGCCCCAGCATTTT. Protein sequence: CASSVGRDQPQHF.

The chain combines TRBV7-2 with TRBJ2-3; 9 bases match TRBD2. The V segment lost 5 bases and the J segment 3 bases; nucleotides outside the gene matches: 9. This CDR3 has 16 residues. The germline V gene encodes CDR1 SGHTA and CDR2 FQGNSA. In DNA, the CDR3 is TGTGCCAGCAGCGGTCCGACTAGCGGTAGTACAGATACGCAGTATTTT. The encoded protein is CASSGPTSGSTDTQYF.

V is TRBV5-1 and J is TRBJ2-7; a weak D match, TRBD1 (6 bases). Deletions cut 4 bases from V and 3 bases from J, with 11 bases between. The CDR3 consists of 13 residues. The germline CDR1 and CDR2 sequences are SGHRS and YFSETQ. The CDR3 DNA follows: TGCGCCAGCAGCCAGCGACAGGACTACGAGCAGTACTTC. Encoded protein: CASSQRQDYEQYF.

The chain carries TRBV29-1 and TRBJ1-1; D might be TRBD1 (5 bases). The CDR3 contains 14 residues. V was pared by 5 bases and J by 3 bases, with 16 bases between. CDR1 SQVTM and CDR2 ANQGSEA come from the germline V gene. The CDR3 protein is CSVSGPGRHTEAFF. The CDR3 DNA sequence: TGCAGCGTTTCGGGACCCGGGAGGCACACTGAAGCTTTCTTT.

The chain combines TRBV7-3 with TRBJ2-1; no firm D call. The CDR3 loop spans 13 amino acids. Trimming pared 7 bases from V and 8 bases from J, leaving 15 bases between. Germline CDR1 is SGHTA and CDR2 is FQGTGA. The CDR3 coding sequence is TGTGCCAGCACCCTCTCGGTCCAGGATGAGCAGTTCTTC. Translation: CASTLSVQDEQFF.

This clone occurred a few times. The chain recombines TRBV5-1 with TRBJ2-5, with TRBD2 matching over 9 bases. V lost 4 bases to trimming and J lost 5 bases; unmatched junction nucleotides: 9. Germline-derived CDR1 and CDR2 are SGHRS and YFSETQ. The CDR3 is 15 amino acids. The DNA for the CDR3 is TGCGCCAGCAGCCCGCAGACTAGCGGCGGGGAGACCCAGTACTTC. It translates to CASSPQTSGGETQYF.

This clone was detected only a few times. V gene TRBV5-4 combines with J gene TRBJ2-1; D might be TRBD2 (5 bases). The CDR3 runs 13 residues. V lost 4 bases and J 10 bases, leaving 15 bases between the germline ends. Germline V gene lookup returns CDR1 SGHNT and CDR2 YYREEE (reference sequence). CDR3 sequence: CASSGSMQREQFF. The CDR3 DNA is TGTGCCAGCAGCGGGTCTATGCAGCGGGAGCAGTTCTTC.

Only a few counts were recorded for this clone. This chain connects TRBV30 to TRBJ1-4, with no clear D. In germline, CDR1 is GTSNPN, CDR2 SVGIG (reference sequence). V dropped 0 bases and J dropped 3 bases, with 5 bases sitting between them. The CDR3 runs 13 residues. CDR3 in amino acids: CAWSVISNEKLFF. The CDR3 DNA reads TGTGCCTGGAGTGTAATATCTAATGAAAAACTGTTTTTT.